Listed here is a single T cell receptor (beta chain). The antigen remains unidentified. This sample was included in a study of cytomegalovirus exposure and HLA in healthy donors. Study-level background: HLA-typed donors contributed approximately 86 million unique TCRs, which were held in an early data release. Broader study findings: Sequencing likely generated an artifact that appeared as a cluster of highly shared sequence variants.

The CDR3 contains 15 residues. The V gene end was trimmed by 6 bases and the J gene end by 3 bases; junction bases not matched to a gene: 11. The V gene's germline CDR1 is LNHDA and CDR2 SQIVND (reference sequence). Use of 60 Vbeta and 13 Jbeta primers characterized the PCR. Profiled with immunoSEQ multiplex PCR; TCRdb holds only in-frame clones, not every one. The sample has about 190,000 clones, roughly four fifths seen once. The donors, nominally healthy at sampling, likely had unrecorded immune exposures. This clonotype originated in a woman aged 18-30 years in good health and CMV-seropositive. The V and J genes are TRBV19 and TRBJ2-7; 7 bases are a match to TRBD1. Sequences were obtained from PBMCs. The DNA of the CDR3 is TGTGCCAGTAGCTCGACAGGGAGCCACTACTACGAGCAGTACTTC. Amino acid sequence: CASSSTGSHYYEQYF.